This is a list of T cell receptor beta chains from one sample in a study of blood T cells in healthy people across ages. TCRdb re-analysed the 5' RACE reads in MiXCR, keeping a single row per CDR3 protein. The sample has roughly 1.7 million distinct CDR3 sequences, about 35% seen once. Sequencing was performed on blood. The source is a woman aged 30 to 39 in good health. Both conserved end residues are part of each CDR3.

v_call	j_call	cdr3_aa
TRBV29-1	TRBJ1-1	CSVEGQWNTEAFF
TRBV3-1	TRBJ2-4	CASSQVFRTGGNIQYF
TRBV7-2	TRBJ1-2	CASSPQQCPYGYTF
TRBV27	TRBJ1-2	CASSPRVGTGYGYTF
TRBV2	TRBJ1-1	CASKDDAREAFF
TRBV27	TRBJ2-7	CASSLKGQEIASYEQYF
TRBV12-3/TRBV12-4	TRBJ1-1	CASSLAVSLNTEAFF
TRBV6-1	TRBJ2-5	CASSETFLPETQYF
TRBV12-3/TRBV12-4	TRBJ2-5	CASSRTGGPKETQYF
TRBV4-2	TRBJ2-1	CASSQEQSKGNNEQFF
TRBV6-4	-	CASRTRDSTYEQYF
TRBV6-6	TRBJ1-1	CASSRNTGVNTEAFF
TRBV5-6	TRBJ2-2	CASSQYKAGELFF
TRBV7-2	TRBJ2-1	CASSPYGERVWSEQFF
TRBV3-1	TRBJ2-5	CASSQGGGAGETQYF
TRBV7-9	TRBJ2-3	CASSSGLAGPTDTQYF
TRBV9	TRBJ1-1	CASSPPGSVNSEAFF
TRBV2	TRBJ2-7	CASSVPPRTYEQYF
TRBV5-1	TRBJ1-1	CASSLARTLHTEAFF
TRBV5-1	TRBJ2-7	CASSLMGGRKEEQYF
TRBV7-9	TRBJ2-7	CASSPSYGQGGEQYF
TRBV11-2	TRBJ1-2	CASSPLVGQGGDYGYTF
TRBV7-6	TRBJ2-1	CASSLALTSGGQAEQFF
TRBV3-1	TRBJ2-5	CASSPIDGGASETQYF
TRBV6-1	TRBJ1-5	CASSSLVGSNQPQHF
TRBV12-3/TRBV12-4	TRBJ2-2	CASRITGTSHTGELFF
TRBV6-2/TRBV6-3	TRBJ1-5	CASSYQMNSNQPQHF
TRBV6-1	-	CASSATGSNEQYF
TRBV30	TRBJ2-3	CAWRRPDRGGGTDTQYF
TRBV27	TRBJ1-1	CASTAWGQHTEAFF
TRBV7-2	TRBJ1-2	CASSLSRAYGYTF
TRBV5-1	TRBJ2-5	CASSLELAPETQYF
TRBV28	TRBJ2-1	CASSPPGLAGEVDEQFF
TRBV7-9	TRBJ2-7	CASSLGDSSLRWGEQYF
TRBV13	TRBJ2-4	CASSGGLEAKNIQYF
TRBV20-1	TRBJ1-1	CSARGASGQRGQANTEAFF
TRBV20-1	TRBJ2-3	CSARATGGTDTQYF
TRBV11-1	TRBJ2-3	CASSPPQGGTDTQYF
TRBV3-1	TRBJ2-1	CASSQITGAATGTKQFF
TRBV28	TRBJ2-7	CASSLNTKFYEQYF
TRBV6-4	TRBJ2-1	CASSLDPLGDEQFF
TRBV20-1	TRBJ1-2	CSAHSQGGYGYTF